Below, 28 T cell receptor beta chains from the same sample are listed, as sequenced in a study of blood T cell repertoires in COVID-19. Some clones are missing from TCRdb's copy, which holds only in-frame ones; the method was immunoSEQ multiplex PCR. The table lists 330,000 or so clones, more than 70% of them singletons. The material sequenced was PBMCs or T cells enriched from blood (not recorded which). The receptors stem from a man between 40 and 49 years old in a cohort exposed to, infected with or recovered from COVID-19 (not recorded which).

The chain combines TRBV27 with TRBJ2-2; the match to TRBD2 covers 11 bases. V shed 3 bases and J 6 bases; nucleotides not matched to a gene: 9. From germline, CDR1 is MNHEY and CDR2 SMNVEV (reference sequence). CDR3 length: 17 amino acids. The chain's CDR3 is CASSFEVGLAVSGELFF. The CDR3 nucleotides are TGTGCCAGCAGTTTCGAGGTGGGACTAGCGGTTTCCGGGGAGCTGTTTTTT.

The chain has TRBV7-9 and TRBJ2-5; 9 nucleotides align to TRBD2. Germline CDR1 SEHNR, CDR2 FQNEAQ (reference sequence). The CDR3 is made up of 14 amino acids. V trimming: 4 bases; J trimming: 5 bases; junction bases outside the gene matches: 5. The chain's CDR3 is CASSSQAGGETQYF. DNA of the CDR3: TGTGCCAGCAGCTCACAAGCGGGAGGCGAGACCCAGTACTTC.

The CDR3 spells CASSGPGLGSYNEQFF. The CDR3 nucleotides are TGTGCCAGCAGCGGACCGGGACTAGGATCCTACAATGAGCAGTTCTTC. V gene TRBV3-1 (or the pseudogene TRBV3-2) combines with J gene TRBJ2-1; the match to TRBD2 covers 8 bases. The germline CDR1 and CDR2 sequences are LGHDT and YNNKEL (reference sequence). The CDR3 totals 16 residues. V lost 5 bases and J lost 1; bases outside the gene matches: 7.

This chain joins TRBV27 and TRBJ2-7, with D perhaps TRBD2 (6 bases). V was cut by 0 bases and J by 6 bases, with 18 bases left in between. The CDR3 extends over 16 amino acids. Germline V CDR1 and CDR2: MNHEY, SMNVEV (reference sequence). The CDR3 DNA is TGTGCCAGCAGTTTATCGTTAGCGGTTGGAACGGGCGAGCAGTACTTC. This sequence encodes CASSLSLAVGTGEQYF.

This clone was seen a single time. CDR3 loop: CASSLGRDSNQPQHF. CDR3 DNA sequence: TGTGCCAGCAGCTTAGGGAGAGATAGCAATCAGCCCCAGCATTTT. The rearrangement joins TRBV7-9 to TRBJ1-5; D is ambiguous. Germline-derived CDR1 and CDR2 are SEHNR and FQNEAQ (reference sequence). This CDR3 spans 15 amino acids. V lost 1 base, J lost 0 bases, and 7 bases lay in between.

The chain combines TRBV10-1 with TRBJ2-1; TRBD2 might be the D (6 bases). CDR1 and CDR2 from the germline V gene are WNHNN and SYGVQD (reference sequence). Trimming cost V 0 bases and J 1 base, with 22 bases left between them. The CDR3 consists of 20 residues. The chain's CDR3 is CASSESTGTWGSGSYNEQFF. The CDR3 coding sequence is TGCGCCAGCAGTGAGTCAACGGGTACATGGGGGAGCGGGTCCTACAATGAGCAGTTCTTC.

This clone was recorded a few times. The genes are TRBV5-1 and TRBJ2-3; TRBD2 aligns across 11 bases. Trimming removed 3 bases from V and 4 bases from J; junction bases left unmatched: 10. This CDR3 is 17 amino acids long. CDR1 and CDR2 from the germline V gene are SGHRS and YFSETQ. CDR3: CASSSGALAGGADTQYF. CDR3 DNA sequence: TGCGCCAGCAGCTCCGGCGCGCTAGCGGGAGGTGCAGATACGCAGTATTTT.

V usage is TRBV6-2 or TRBV6-3 and J usage is TRBJ2-7; D perhaps matches TRBD1 (5 bases). This CDR3 contains 13 residues. Germline CDR1 and CDR2: MNHEY and SVGEGT. Trimming took off 2 bases at V and 6 bases at J, with 11 bases between the two ends. CDR3 DNA sequence: TGTGCCAGCAGTTACGAGGACAAGGGCGAGCAGTACTTC. Translation gives CASSYEDKGEQYF.

The chain employs TRBV9 and TRBJ2-1; 8 nucleotides line up with TRBD1. Looked up from germline, CDR1 is SGDLS and CDR2 is YYNGEE. Trimming at V came to 4 bases and at J to 1 base, leaving 7 bases not matched to a gene. There are 16 residues in the CDR3. The CDR3: CASSQQGDRSYNEQFF. The CDR3 DNA reads as TGTGCCAGCAGCCAGCAGGGGGACAGGTCCTACAATGAGCAGTTCTTC.

The rearrangement links TRBV4-2 to TRBJ2-3; a possible D gene is TRBD2 (5 bases). The CDR3 has 13 amino acids. V was clipped by 11 bases and J by 4 bases, with 16 bases between them. Germline V CDR1 and CDR2: LGHNA, YNFKEQ. As DNA, the CDR3 is TGTGCCGTCGGTCCTGTGGGAGCAGATACGCAGTATTTT. This encodes CAVGPVGADTQYF.

J is TRBJ2-3 and V is TRBV29-1; 12 bases align to TRBD1. The CDR3 is 16 amino acids. Trimming removed 3 bases from V and 2 bases from J; junction bases left unmatched: 6. Per the germline V gene, CDR1 is SQVTM and CDR2 is ANQGSEA. The CDR3: CSVDFRDRGLTDTQYF. DNA for the CDR3: TGCAGCGTTGACTTTCGGGACAGGGGGCTCACAGATACGCAGTATTTT.

The chain employs TRBV2 and TRBJ1-2; tentatively, D is TRBD1 (6 bases). There are 15 residues in the CDR3. Trimming removed 0 bases at V and 5 bases at J, with 13 bases between. Germline V gene lookup returns CDR1 SNHLY and CDR2 FYNNEI. CDR3 DNA sequence: TGTGCCAGCAGTGAAGCGGGGGACACTTTATATGGCTACACCTTC. This codes for CASSEAGDTLYGYTF. The full variable domain, with the rest looked up from reference TRBV2 and TRBJ1-2, is EPEVTQTPSHQVTQMGQEVILRCVPISNHLYFYWYRQILGQKVEFLVSFYNNEISEKSEIFDDQFSVERPDGSNFTLKIRSTKLEDSAMYFCASSEAGDTLYGYTFGSGTRLTVV.

The chain uses TRBV14 and TRBJ2-1, with TRBD2 as a possible D gene (6 bases). V shed 4 bases and J shed 2 bases, with 18 bases lying between them. This CDR3 spans 17 amino acids. Germline loops: CDR1 SGHDN, CDR2 FVKESK. CDR3 sequence (DNA): TGTGCCAGCAGCCGAGGGTGGGGGGTTTACACCTACAATGAGCAGTTCTTC. Translated: CASSRGWGVYTYNEQFF.

A few counts support this clone. The chain employs TRBV30 and TRBJ1-5; 8 bases agree with TRBD1. The CDR3 spans 14 residues. Germline assignment: CDR1 GTSNPN and CDR2 SVGIG (reference sequence). The ends lost 7 bases at V and 0 bases at J; junction bases unmatched: 5. In DNA, the CDR3 is TGTGCCTCAACAGGGGGAAGTAGCAATCAGCCCCAGCATTTT. Translation: CASTGGSSNQPQHF.

V is TRBV7-9 and J is TRBJ1-1; unclear D gene. Trimming removed 1 base at V and 7 bases at J, with 10 bases between. Germline values: CDR1 SEHNR, CDR2 FQNEAQ (reference sequence). The length of the CDR3 is 13 residues. CDR3 residues: CASSLVTGDEAFF. CDR3 sequence (DNA): TGTGCCAGCAGCTTAGTTACCGGGGATGAAGCTTTCTTT.

The chain links TRBV7-2 to TRBJ2-2; TRBD2 agrees at 10 bases. Germline CDR1 is SGHTA and CDR2 is FQGNSA. Trimming at V came to 2 bases and at J to 6 bases, leaving 12 bases not matched to a gene. This CDR3 is 18 amino acids long. The chain's CDR3 is CASSLLRLAGASSGELFF. The CDR3 coding sequence is TGTGCCAGCAGCTTATTAAGGCTAGCGGGAGCCTCATCCGGGGAGCTGTTTTTT. The entire variable domain, with the rest obtained from reference TRBV7-2 and TRBJ2-2, is as follows: GAGVSQSPSNKVTEKGKDVELRCDPISGHTALYWYRQSLGQGLEFLIYFQGNSAPDKSGLPSDRFSAERTGGSVSTLTIQRTQQEDSAVYLCASSLLRLAGASSGELFFGEGSRLTVL.

The rearrangement uses TRBV5-6 and TRBJ2-7, with D perhaps TRBD2 (7 bases). The CDR3 sequence is 15 residues long. Per the germline V gene, CDR1 is SGHDT and CDR2 is YYEEEE. Trimming removed 2 bases from V and 4 bases from J, with 16 bases in between. The CDR3 is CASSFGRGHLYEQYF. The CDR3 nucleotides are TGTGCCAGCAGCTTTGGGAGGGGACACTTATACGAGCAGTACTTC.

The count of this clone is one. The V gene is TRBV6-5, the J gene TRBJ2-5; 10 bases align to TRBD2. CDR1 and CDR2 from the germline V gene are MNHEY and SVGAGI. V lost 4 bases to trimming and J lost 5 bases; unmatched junction nucleotides: 10. The CDR3 length is 16 residues. The CDR3 spells CASSSPKREGQETQYF. CDR3 sequence (DNA): TGTGCCAGCAGTTCCCCGAAGCGGGAGGGCCAGGAGACCCAGTACTTC.

This clone was observed a handful of times. The chain employs TRBV2 and TRBJ1-2; D ambiguous. The CDR3 is made up of 11 amino acids. The V gene's germline CDR1 is SNHLY and CDR2 FYNNEI. Trimming removed 6 bases at V and 2 bases at J, with 4 bases between. CDR3 nucleotide sequence: TGTGCCAGCAGCCAAAACTATGGCTACACCTTC. This translates into CASSQNYGYTF.

This chain uses TRBV19 with TRBJ2-7; D is perhaps TRBD1 (6 bases). Trimming took 1 base from V and 0 from J, leaving 10 bases between them. Looked up from germline, CDR1 is LNHDA and CDR2 is SQIVND (reference sequence). The CDR3 has 15 residues. CDR3 nucleotides: TGTGCCAGTAGTATAGGTAGGGGGTCCTCCTACGAGCAGTACTTC. It specifies CASSIGRGSSYEQYF.

Points on this clone: The identical CDR3 is also encoded by other nucleotide sequences in the sample. V is TRBV7-2 and J is TRBJ1-5; D call uncertain. CDR3 length: 13 amino acids. V lost 1 base and J lost 5, with 6 bases in between. Germline CDR1 and CDR2: SGHTA and FQGNSA. The chain's CDR3 is CASSLDRDQPQHF. CDR3 DNA: TGTGCCAGCAGCTTAGACCGGGATCAGCCCCAGCATTTT.

This chain links TRBV30 with TRBJ1-5; 7 nucleotides line up with TRBD1. The V gene's germline CDR1 is GTSNPN and CDR2 SVGIG (reference sequence). The CDR3 runs to 15 residues. J was trimmed by 2 bases and V by 3 bases; bases with no gene match: 7. DNA for the CDR3: TGTGCCTGGAGCATTAGGACAGGCGGCAATCAGCCCCAGCATTTT. Translated, it gives CAWSIRTGGNQPQHF.

The V gene is TRBV25-1, the J gene TRBJ2-1; 8 bases line up with TRBD2. The CDR3 sequence is 16 residues long. Trimming at V came to 4 bases and at J to 2 bases, leaving 7 bases not matched to a gene. From germline, CDR1 is MGHDK and CDR2 SYGVNS. CDR3 region: CASSVAGRVTYNEQFF. The CDR3 DNA reads TGTGCCAGCAGTGTGGCCGGGAGGGTCACCTACAATGAGCAGTTCTTC. Full variable domain (outside the CDR3, taken from reference TRBV25-1 and TRBJ2-1): EADIYQTPRYLVIGTGKKITLECSQTMGHDKMYWYQQDPGMELHLIHYSYGVNSTEKGDLSSESTVSRIRTEHFPLTLESARPSHTSQYLCASSVAGRVTYNEQFFGPGTRLTVL.

The chain carries TRBV19 and TRBJ2-7, with 7 bases that match TRBD1. The trim removed 6 bases at V and 4 bases at J, leaving 15 bases unmatched. CDR1 is LNHDA, CDR2 SQIVND, per germline (reference sequence). The CDR3 is 16 residues long. CDR3 loop: CASRRAGQAVGYEQYF. CDR3 DNA: TGTGCCAGTAGAAGAGCAGGACAGGCAGTGGGGTACGAGCAGTACTTC.

The J gene is TRBJ1-4, the V gene TRBV7-9, with a tentative D call TRBD1 (6 bases). Germline V gene data show CDR1 as SEHNR and CDR2 as FQNEAQ (reference sequence). Between the trimmed V and J ends, which lost 5 bases and 4 bases, there was a span of 14 bases. The CDR3 sequence is 15 residues long. CDR3 residues: CASSPPRGHNEKLFF. The CDR3 coding sequence is TGTGCCAGCAGCCCTCCACGGGGACATAATGAAAAACTGTTTTTT.

V is TRBV6-5 and J is TRBJ2-2, with D perhaps TRBD1 (5 bases). The CDR3 totals 14 residues. Germline-derived CDR1 and CDR2 are MNHEY and SVGAGI. The V and J ends lost 5 bases and 0 bases respectively, with 7 bases between them. The CDR3, as DNA: TGTGCCAGCAGTACGACAGCGAACACCGGGGAGCTGTTTTTT. The encoded protein is CASSTTANTGELFF.

This clone has more than one count but fewer than ten. This chain uses TRBV2 with TRBJ1-6; 7 bases align to TRBD1. Losses at the gene ends were 6 bases for V and 5 bases for J; bases not matched to a gene: 7. This CDR3 is 15 amino acids long. Germline CDR1 and CDR2: SNHLY and FYNNEI. The CDR3, as DNA: TGTGCCAGCAGACCTGGGACAGCTAATAATTCACCCCTCCACTTT. It yields the protein CASRPGTANNSPLHF.

The rearrangement links TRBV5-1 to TRBJ2-7; tentative D call: TRBD2 (5 bases). Germline lookup yields CDR1 SGHRS and CDR2 YFSETQ. The CDR3 has 15 amino acids. With 4 bases removed from V and 3 bases from J, the gap between germline ends came to 17 bases. The CDR3 spells CASSPGSNTIYEQYF. The CDR3 DNA sequence: TGCGCCAGCAGCCCGGGGTCTAATACGATCTACGAGCAGTACTTC.